The following is a T cell receptor (beta chain) sequence with its context. Its antigen remains unidentified. There are 17 residues in the CDR3. V lost 5 bases and J lost 1; bases outside the gene matches: 8. The germline gives CDR1 SEHNR, CDR2 FQNEAQ (reference sequence). This sample was taken from a study of vaccination and CD4 T cells after COVID-19. With the Oncomine TCR Beta short-read assay, DNA from cultured CD4+ T cells was sequenced. A single record per CDR3 protein comes from TCRdb applying MiXCR to the PCR reads. The sample consists of approximately 25,000 distinct CDR3 sequences, roughly 49% of them appearing once. Treatment meaning: roughly 11-day PBMC culture with coronavirus spike peptide pools or control peptides (ViraFEST assay).

Sequenced input: CD4+ T cells from blood, cultured in vitro. This receptor was taken from a human donor who had recovered from COVID-19. The V call is TRBV7-9, the J call TRBJ2-2, with TRBD2 matching 9 bases. DNA of the CDR3: TGTGCCAGCAGCCGAGAGGGGACTAGCAAGAACACCGGGGAGCTGTTTTTT. This encodes CASSREGTSKNTGELFF. The complete variable domain, with remaining parts taken from reference TRBV7-9 and TRBJ2-2, reads DTGVSQNPRHKITKRGQNVTFRCDPISEHNRLYWYRQTLGQGPEFLTYFQNEAQLEKSRLLSDRFSAERPKGSFSTLEIQRTEQGDSAMYLCASSREGTSKNTGELFFGEGSRLTVL.